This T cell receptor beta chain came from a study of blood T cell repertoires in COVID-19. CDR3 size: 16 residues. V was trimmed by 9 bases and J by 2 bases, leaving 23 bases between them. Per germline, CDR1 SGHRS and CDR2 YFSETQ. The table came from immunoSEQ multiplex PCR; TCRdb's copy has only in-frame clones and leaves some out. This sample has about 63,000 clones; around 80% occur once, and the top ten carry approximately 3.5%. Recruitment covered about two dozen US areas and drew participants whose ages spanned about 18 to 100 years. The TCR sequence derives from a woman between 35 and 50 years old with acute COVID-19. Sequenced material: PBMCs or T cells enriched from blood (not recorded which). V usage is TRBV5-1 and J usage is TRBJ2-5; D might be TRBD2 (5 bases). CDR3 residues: CATSRVGPGKQETQYF. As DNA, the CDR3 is TGCGCCACATCGAGGGTGGGCCCAGGAAAACAAGAGACCCAGTACTTC. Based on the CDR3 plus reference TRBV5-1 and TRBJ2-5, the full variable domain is KAGVTQTPRYLIKTRGQQVTLSCSPISGHRSVSWYQQTPGQGLQFLFEYFSETQRNKGNFPGRFSGRQFSNSRSEMNVSTLELGDSALYLCATSRVGPGKQETQYFGPGTRLLVL.